This T cell receptor beta chain was captured by sequencing in a study of blood T cell repertoires in COVID-19. Study-wide background: T cells, B-cell-depleted T cells, or PBMCs supplied cDNA or gDNA.

Trimming removed 5 bases from V and 4 bases from J; junction bases left unmatched: 10. CDR3 length: 16 residues. From germline, CDR1 is LNHDA and CDR2 SQIVND (reference sequence). Source study methods: Researchers report that nucleated cell counts were estimated from reference gene primer amplification. Sequencing used immunoSEQ multiplex PCR; TCRdb keeps in-frame clones, though not all of them. V and J calls and clone size are those listed in that table; D and trimming were worked out from the DNA. The sample consists of 200,000 to 300,000 clones, approximately 86% of them appearing once. Specimen: peripheral blood. The chain joins TRBV19 to TRBJ2-2; 7 bases match TRBD1. The receptor was isolated from a woman younger than 45 who had recovered from COVID-19. CDR3: CASSRQGPRATGELFF. CDR3 DNA sequence: TGTGCCAGTAGTCGACAGGGCCCTCGTGCCACCGGGGAGCTGTTTTTT. The whole variable domain, filled in from reference TRBV19 and TRBJ2-2, reads DGGITQSPKYLFRKEGQNVTLSCEQNLNHDAMYWYRQDPGQGLRLIYYSQIVNDFQKGDIAEGYSVSREKKESFPLTVTSAQKNPTAFYLCASSRQGPRATGELFFGEGSRLTVL.